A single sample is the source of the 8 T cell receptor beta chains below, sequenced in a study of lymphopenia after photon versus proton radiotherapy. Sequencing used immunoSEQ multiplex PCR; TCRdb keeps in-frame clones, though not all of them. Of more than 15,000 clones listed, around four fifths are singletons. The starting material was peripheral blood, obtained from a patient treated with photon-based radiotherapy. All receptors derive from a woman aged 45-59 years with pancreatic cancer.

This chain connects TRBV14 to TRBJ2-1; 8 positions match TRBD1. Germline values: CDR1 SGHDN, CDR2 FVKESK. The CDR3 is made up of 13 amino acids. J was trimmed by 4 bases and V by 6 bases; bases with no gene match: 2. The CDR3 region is CASRRTGYNEQFF. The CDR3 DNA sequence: TGTGCCAGCAGACGGACAGGGTACAATGAGCAGTTCTTC.

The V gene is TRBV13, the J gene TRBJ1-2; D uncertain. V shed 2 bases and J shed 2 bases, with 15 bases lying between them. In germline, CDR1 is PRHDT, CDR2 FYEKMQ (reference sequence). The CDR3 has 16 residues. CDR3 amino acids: CASSLWFGDRNYGYTF. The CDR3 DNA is TGTGCCAGCAGCTTATGGTTTGGGGATCGGAACTATGGCTACACCTTC.

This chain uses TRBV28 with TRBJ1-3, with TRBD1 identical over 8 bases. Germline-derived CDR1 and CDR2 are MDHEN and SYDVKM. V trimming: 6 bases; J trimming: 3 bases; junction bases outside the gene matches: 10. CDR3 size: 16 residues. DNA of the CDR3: TGTGCCAGCAGGCCTCCAGGGGGCAGCTTTGGAAACACCATATATTTT. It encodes CASRPPGGSFGNTIYF.

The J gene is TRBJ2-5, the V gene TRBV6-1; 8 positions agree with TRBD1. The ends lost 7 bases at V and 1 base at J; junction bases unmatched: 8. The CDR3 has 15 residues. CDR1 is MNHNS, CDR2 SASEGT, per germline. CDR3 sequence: CASTLGQGLQETQYF. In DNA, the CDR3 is TGTGCCAGCACCCTCGGACAGGGACTCCAAGAGACCCAGTACTTC.

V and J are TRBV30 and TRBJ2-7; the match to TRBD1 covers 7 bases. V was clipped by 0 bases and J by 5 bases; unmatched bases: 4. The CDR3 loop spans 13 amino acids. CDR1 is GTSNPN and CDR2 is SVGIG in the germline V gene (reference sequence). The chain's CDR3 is CAWSVGGWNEQYF. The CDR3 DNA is TGTGCCTGGAGTGTAGGGGGCTGGAACGAGCAGTACTTC.

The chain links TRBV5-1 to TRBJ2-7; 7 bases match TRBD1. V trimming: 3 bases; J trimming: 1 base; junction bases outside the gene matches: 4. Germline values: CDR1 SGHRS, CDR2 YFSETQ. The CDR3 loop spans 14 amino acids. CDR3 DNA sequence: TGCGCCAGCAGCTCGGACAGGTTTTCCTACGAGCAGTACTTC. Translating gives CASSSDRFSYEQYF.

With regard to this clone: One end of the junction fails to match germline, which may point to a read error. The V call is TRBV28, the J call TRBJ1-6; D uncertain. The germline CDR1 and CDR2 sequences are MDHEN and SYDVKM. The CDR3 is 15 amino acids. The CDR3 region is CASSLWAGDNSPLHF. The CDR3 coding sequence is TGTGCCAGCAGTTTATGGGCCGGTGATAACTCACCCCTCCACTTT.

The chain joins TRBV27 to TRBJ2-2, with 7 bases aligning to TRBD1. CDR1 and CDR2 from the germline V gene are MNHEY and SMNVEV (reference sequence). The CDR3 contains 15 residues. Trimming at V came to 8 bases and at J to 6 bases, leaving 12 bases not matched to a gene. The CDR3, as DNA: TGTGCCAGCGGACGAAATACAGGGGTCCCCGGGGAGCTGTTTTTT. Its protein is CASGRNTGVPGELFF.